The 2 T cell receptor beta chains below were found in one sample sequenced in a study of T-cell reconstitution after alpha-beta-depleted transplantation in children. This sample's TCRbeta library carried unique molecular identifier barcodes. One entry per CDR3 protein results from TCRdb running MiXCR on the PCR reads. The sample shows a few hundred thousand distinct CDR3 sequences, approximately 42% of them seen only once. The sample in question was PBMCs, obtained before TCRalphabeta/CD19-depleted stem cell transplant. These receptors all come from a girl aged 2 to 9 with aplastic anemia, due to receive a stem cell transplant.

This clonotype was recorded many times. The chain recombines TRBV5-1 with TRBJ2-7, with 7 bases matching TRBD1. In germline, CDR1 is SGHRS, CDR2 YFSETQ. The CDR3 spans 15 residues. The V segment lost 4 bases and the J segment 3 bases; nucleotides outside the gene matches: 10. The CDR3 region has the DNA TGCGCCAGCAGCCACGTCCCGGGACAGCTCTACGAGCAGTACTTC. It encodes CASSHVPGQLYEQYF. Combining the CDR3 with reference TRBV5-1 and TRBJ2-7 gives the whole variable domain KAGVTQTPRYLIKTRGQQVTLSCSPISGHRSVSWYQQTPGQGLQFLFEYFSETQRNKGNFPGRFSGRQFSNSRSEMNVSTLELGDSALYLCASSHVPGQLYEQYFGPGTRLTVT.

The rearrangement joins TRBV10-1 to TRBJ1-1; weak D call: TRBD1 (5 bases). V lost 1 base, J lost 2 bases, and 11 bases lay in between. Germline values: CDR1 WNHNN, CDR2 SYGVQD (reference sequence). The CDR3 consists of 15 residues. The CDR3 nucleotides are TGCGCCAGCAGTGAGTACAGACAGCCTAACACTGAAGCTTTCTTT. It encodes CASSEYRQPNTEAFF.